The source of this T cell receptor beta chain is a study of cytomegalovirus exposure and HLA in healthy donors. Whole-study context: Genetic ancestry analysis placed more than 80% of the 300 to 500 donors that were genotyped in the Caucasian-associated cluster.

PCR amplification relied on 60 Vbeta primers (plus 13 Jbeta primers). Method: immunoSEQ multiplex PCR; TCRdb's copy keeps in-frame clones and lacks some. The table lists 85,000 to 90,000 clones, 65% to 80% of them singletons. CDR1 and CDR2 from the germline V gene are SGDLS and YYNGEE. This CDR3 region has 16 residues. V shed 3 bases and J 4 bases; nucleotides not matched to a gene: 7. J is TRBJ1-4 and V is TRBV9; 9 nucleotides agree with TRBD1. The receptor comes from a man aged 30-40 years in good health and CMV-seropositive. The sequenced sample was PBMCs. CDR3 sequence: CASSAGTGLGNEKLFF. CDR3 nucleotides: TGTGCCAGCAGCGCCGGGACAGGGTTAGGTAATGAAAAACTGTTTTTT.